This T cell receptor beta chain was captured by sequencing in a study of T cell repertoires in cytomegalovirus infection. V lost 4 bases, J lost 0 bases, and 16 bases lay in between. Germline assignment: CDR1 SGHDT and CDR2 YYEEEE. The CDR3 extends over 16 amino acids. A word on this clonotype: The antigen is unknown.

Points from the study as a whole: Within the response measured ex vivo, HLA-C-restricted CMV-specific TCR beta clonotypes were dominant.

MiXCR was run by TCRdb on the reads, yielding one entry per CDR3 protein. The sample has roughly 130,000 distinct CDR3 sequences, roughly a quarter seen once. This clonotype originated in a human donor in good health (CMV status not recorded). Some clones in this sample may be carry-over from other donors' samples. The rearrangement links TRBV5-6 to TRBJ1-1; D might be TRBD1 (6 bases). Sequenced: PBMCs, sequenced either directly or after in vitro stimulation (not recorded which). The DNA of the CDR3 is TGTGCCAGCAGCAGACGTACAGGGTTCGTGAACACTGAAGCTTTCTTT. Amino acids: CASSRRTGFVNTEAFF. Variable domain in full (rest from reference TRBV5-6 and TRBJ1-1): DAGVTQSPTHLIKTRGQQVTLRCSPKSGHDTVSWYQQALGQGPQFIFQYYEEEERQRGNFPDRFSGHQFPNYSSELNVNALLLGDSALYLCASSRRTGFVNTEAFFGQGTRLTVV.